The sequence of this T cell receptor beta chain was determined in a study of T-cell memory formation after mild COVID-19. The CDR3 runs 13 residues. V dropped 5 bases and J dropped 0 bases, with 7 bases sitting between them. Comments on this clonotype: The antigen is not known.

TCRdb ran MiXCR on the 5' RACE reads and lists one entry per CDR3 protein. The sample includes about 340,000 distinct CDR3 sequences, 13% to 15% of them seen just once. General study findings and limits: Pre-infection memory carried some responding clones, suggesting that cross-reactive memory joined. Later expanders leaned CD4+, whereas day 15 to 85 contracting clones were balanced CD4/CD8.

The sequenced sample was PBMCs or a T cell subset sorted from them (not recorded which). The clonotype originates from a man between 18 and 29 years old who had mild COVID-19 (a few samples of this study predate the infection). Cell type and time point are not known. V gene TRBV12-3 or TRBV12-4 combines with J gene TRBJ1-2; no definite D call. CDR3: CASSTLANYGYTF. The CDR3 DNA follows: TGTGCCAGCAGTACCCTAGCTAACTATGGCTACACCTTC.